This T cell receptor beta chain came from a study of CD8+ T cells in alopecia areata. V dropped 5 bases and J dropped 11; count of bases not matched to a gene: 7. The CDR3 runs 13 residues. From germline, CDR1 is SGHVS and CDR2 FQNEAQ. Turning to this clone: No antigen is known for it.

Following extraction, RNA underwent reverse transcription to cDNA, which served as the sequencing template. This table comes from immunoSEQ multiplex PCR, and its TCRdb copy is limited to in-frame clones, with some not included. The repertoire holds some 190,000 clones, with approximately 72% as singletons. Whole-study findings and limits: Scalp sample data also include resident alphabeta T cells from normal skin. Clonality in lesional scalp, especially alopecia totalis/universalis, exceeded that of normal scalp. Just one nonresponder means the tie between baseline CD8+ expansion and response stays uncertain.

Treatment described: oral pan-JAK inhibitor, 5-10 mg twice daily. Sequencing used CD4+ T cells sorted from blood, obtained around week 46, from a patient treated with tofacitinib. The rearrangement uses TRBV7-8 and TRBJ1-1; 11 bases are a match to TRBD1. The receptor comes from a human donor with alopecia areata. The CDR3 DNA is TGTGCCAGCAGCCAGGGACAGGGGGAGGGGGCTTTCTTT. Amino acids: CASSQGQGEGAFF.